These T cell receptor beta chains were read from a single sample in a study of cytomegalovirus exposure and HLA in healthy donors. Generated by immunoSEQ multiplex PCR, the TCRdb table keeps only in-frame clones and is missing some. The sample lists 150,000 to 200,000 clones, roughly 82% occurring once. Source material: PBMCs. Receptors were obtained from a man aged 18-30 years in good health and CMV-seropositive. The CDR3 runs from the conserved cysteine through the conserved F or W. D genes are given only for firm matches. Rows give clone size only sometimes, using once, few, many, or a class for an expanded clone.

j_call: TRBJ2-7
v_call: TRBV6-1
clone_size: few
d_call: TRBD1
cdr3_nt: TGTGCCAGCACAGAAGGGGGGACAGGGATCTACGAGCAGTACTTC
cdr3_aa: CASTEGGTGIYEQYF

j_call: TRBJ2-3
v_call: TRBV5-1
clone_size: .
d_call: .
cdr3_nt: TGCGCCAGCAGCTCGCGCCCTGCGGGGACCACAGATACGCAGTATTTT
cdr3_aa: CASSSRPAGTTDTQYF

j_call: TRBJ1-1
v_call: TRBV7-2
clone_size: .
d_call: .
cdr3_nt: TGTGCCAGCAGCCCACAGGGTCGCACTGAAGCTTTCTTT
cdr3_aa: CASSPQGRTEAFF

j_call: TRBJ2-2
v_call: TRBV14
clone_size: .
d_call: .
cdr3_nt: TGTGCCAGCAGCCACAGCGCCGGGGAGCTGTTTTTT
cdr3_aa: CASSHSAGELFF

j_call: TRBJ2-1
v_call: TRBV4-3
clone_size: .
d_call: TRBD2
cdr3_nt: TGCGCCAGCAGCCAAGAGGGTCTGGTAGCGGGAGGGTATGAGCAGTTCTTC
cdr3_aa: CASSQEGLVAGGYEQFF

j_call: TRBJ2-1
v_call: TRBV5-4
clone_size: .
d_call: TRBD2
cdr3_nt: TGTGCCAGCAGCTCCCCCGGGACTAGTGCGATGACGCAGTTCTTC
cdr3_aa: CASSSPGTSAMTQFF

j_call: TRBJ2-7
v_call: TRBV5-6
clone_size: .
d_call: .
cdr3_nt: TGTGCCAGCAGCTTGACGGGCTCCTACGAGCAGTACTTC
cdr3_aa: CASSLTGSYEQYF

j_call: TRBJ2-5
v_call: TRBV13
clone_size: once
d_call: .
cdr3_nt: TGTGCCAGCAGCGCCGGTATGAGCGAGACCCAGTACTTC
cdr3_aa: CASSAGMSETQYF

j_call: TRBJ2-3
v_call: TRBV7-9
clone_size: .
d_call: TRBD1
cdr3_nt: TGTGCCAGCAGCCCCGGGACAGCTAGCACAGATACGCAGTATTTT
cdr3_aa: CASSPGTASTDTQYF

j_call: TRBJ2-7
v_call: TRBV7-2
clone_size: .
d_call: .
cdr3_nt: TGTGCCAGCAGCTTAGACCCCAGGGCCGAGCAGTACTTC
cdr3_aa: CASSLDPRAEQYF

j_call: TRBJ1-4
v_call: TRBV6-5
clone_size: .
d_call: .
cdr3_nt: TGTGCCAGCAGCAGACACGGAACTAATGAAAAACTGTTTTTT
cdr3_aa: CASSRHGTNEKLFF

j_call: TRBJ2-7
v_call: TRBV28
clone_size: .
d_call: .
cdr3_nt: TGTGCCAGCAGTCCACATAACCTCCTTACCGAGCAGTACTTC
cdr3_aa: CASSPHNLLTEQYF

j_call: TRBJ1-5
v_call: TRBV5-4
clone_size: .
d_call: TRBD1
cdr3_nt: TGTGCCAGCAGCTTGGGGACAGGGAGGGATCAGCCCCAGCATTTT
cdr3_aa: CASSLGTGRDQPQHF

j_call: TRBJ2-1
v_call: TRBV12-2
clone_size: .
d_call: .
cdr3_nt: TGTGCAAGTCGCTTAACAGCGGGAGGATTGCATGAGCAGTTCTTC
cdr3_aa: CASRLTAGGLHEQFF

j_call: TRBJ2-7
v_call: TRBV28
clone_size: few
d_call: TRBD1
cdr3_nt: TGTGCCAGCAGTCCAGGGACAGGGGTCTACTCCTACGAGCAGTACTTC
cdr3_aa: CASSPGTGVYSYEQYF

j_call: TRBJ2-3
v_call: TRBV27
clone_size: .
d_call: TRBD2
cdr3_nt: TGTGCCAGCAGTCTGCGACGACTAGCGGCGGGCACAGATACGCAGTATTTT
cdr3_aa: CASSLRRLAAGTDTQYF

j_call: TRBJ2-7
v_call: TRBV6-5
clone_size: .
d_call: TRBD2
cdr3_nt: TGTGCCAGCAGTTACTTAACTAGCGGGAGTCCGGGCGAGCAGTACTTC
cdr3_aa: CASSYLTSGSPGEQYF

j_call: TRBJ2-1
v_call: TRBV9
clone_size: .
d_call: TRBD2
cdr3_nt: TGTGCCAGCAGCGTAAGGGGACTAGCGGATGAGCAGTTCTTC
cdr3_aa: CASSVRGLADEQFF

j_call: TRBJ2-3
v_call: TRBV27
clone_size: .
d_call: TRBD2
cdr3_nt: TGTGCCAGCAGTTTACAGTCGGCGGGAGGAGCAGATACGCAGTATTTT
cdr3_aa: CASSLQSAGGADTQYF

j_call: TRBJ2-2
v_call: TRBV4-3
clone_size: .
d_call: TRBD2
cdr3_nt: TGCGCCAGCAGCCAAGCGTCGGGGGGAGGGCCGACCGGGGAGCTGTTTTTT
cdr3_aa: CASSQASGGGPTGELFF

j_call: TRBJ2-7
v_call: TRBV6-1
clone_size: .
d_call: TRBD1
cdr3_nt: TGTGCCAGCAGTGAAGGACAGGGAGCCTACGAGCAGTACTTC
cdr3_aa: CASSEGQGAYEQYF

j_call: TRBJ2-3
v_call: TRBV29-1
clone_size: .
d_call: TRBD1
cdr3_nt: TGCAGCGTTGATGGATTCTGGGCGATACAGGGGGCAGGAGATACGCAGTATTTT
cdr3_aa: CSVDGFWAIQGAGDTQYF

j_call: TRBJ2-1
v_call: TRBV4-2
clone_size: .
d_call: TRBD2
cdr3_nt: TGTGCCAGCAGCCAAGACGCGACTAGCGGGGGCCGTTCCTACAATGAGCAGTTCTTC
cdr3_aa: CASSQDATSGGRSYNEQFF

j_call: TRBJ2-2
v_call: TRBV5-6
clone_size: .
d_call: .
cdr3_nt: TGTGCCAGCAGCTTGACTTCCGGGGAGCTGTTTTTT
cdr3_aa: CASSLTSGELFF

j_call: TRBJ2-1
v_call: TRBV5-1
clone_size: .
d_call: TRBD2
cdr3_nt: TGCGCCAGCAGCTTTTCTAGCGGCAATGAGCAGTTCTTC
cdr3_aa: CASSFSSGNEQFF

j_call: TRBJ2-2
v_call: TRBV5-4
clone_size: .
d_call: TRBD2
cdr3_nt: TGTGCCAGCAGCACACGGACTAGTACCGGGGAGCTGTTTTTT
cdr3_aa: CASSTRTSTGELFF

j_call: TRBJ2-7
v_call: TRBV25-1
clone_size: .
d_call: .
cdr3_nt: TGTGCCAGCAGTGACTACCACGAGCAGTACTTC
cdr3_aa: CASSDYHEQYF

j_call: TRBJ2-1
v_call: TRBV4-1
clone_size: .
d_call: TRBD2
cdr3_nt: TGCGCCAGCAGCCAACTACCTAGAGCGGGAGGGATATACAATGAGCAGTTCTTC
cdr3_aa: CASSQLPRAGGIYNEQFF

j_call: TRBJ2-1
v_call: TRBV5-4
clone_size: .
d_call: TRBD2
cdr3_nt: TGTGCCAGCAGCGGGACTAGTCACGATGAGCAGTTCTTC
cdr3_aa: CASSGTSHDEQFF

j_call: TRBJ2-3
v_call: TRBV28
clone_size: many
d_call: TRBD2
cdr3_nt: TGTGCCAGCAGTTTCGTAGCGGGAACAGATACGCAGTATTTT
cdr3_aa: CASSFVAGTDTQYF

j_call: TRBJ1-2
v_call: TRBV30
clone_size: .
d_call: .
cdr3_nt: TGTGCCTGGATTGAACTTCCCGGCTATGGCTACACCTTC
cdr3_aa: CAWIELPGYGYTF

j_call: TRBJ2-5
v_call: TRBV5-1
clone_size: .
d_call: .
cdr3_nt: TGCGCCAGCAGCTTAGAGGAGACCCAGTACTTC
cdr3_aa: CASSLEETQYF

j_call: TRBJ1-5
v_call: TRBV28
clone_size: .
d_call: .
cdr3_nt: TGTGCCAGCAGTGGGGGGGTGCATCAGCCCCAGCATTTT
cdr3_aa: CASSGGVHQPQHF

j_call: TRBJ2-7
v_call: TRBV15
clone_size: .
d_call: TRBD2
cdr3_nt: TGTGCCACCAGCAGAGTGGGGACTAGCGGGTACGAGCAGTACTTC
cdr3_aa: CATSRVGTSGYEQYF

j_call: TRBJ2-3
v_call: TRBV7-3
clone_size: many
d_call: TRBD2
cdr3_nt: TGTGCCAGCAGCTTAGCGGGAGGGAGCACAGATACGCAGTATTTT
cdr3_aa: CASSLAGGSTDTQYF

j_call: TRBJ2-3
v_call: TRBV4-3
clone_size: .
d_call: .
cdr3_nt: TGCGCCAGCAGCCCACAAGCCGGAGGGAATCTTGGAACAGATACGCAGTATTTT
cdr3_aa: CASSPQAGGNLGTDTQYF

j_call: TRBJ1-1
v_call: TRBV4-3
clone_size: .
d_call: .
cdr3_nt: TGCGCCAGCAGCCAAGTTACGGGGGGCCCCACTGAAGCTTTCTTT
cdr3_aa: CASSQVTGGPTEAFF

j_call: TRBJ2-1
v_call: TRBV6-6
clone_size: .
d_call: TRBD2
cdr3_nt: TGTGCCAGCAGCCGTACTAGCGCGAGCTCCTACAATGAGCAGTTCTTC
cdr3_aa: CASSRTSASSYNEQFF

j_call: TRBJ2-5
v_call: TRBV9
clone_size: .
d_call: TRBD1
cdr3_nt: TGTGCCAGCAGCACACTCGGACAGGGAAGAGAGACCCAGTACTTC
cdr3_aa: CASSTLGQGRETQYF

j_call: TRBJ2-1
v_call: TRBV11-3
clone_size: .
d_call: TRBD2
cdr3_nt: TGTGCCAGCAGCTTAGGAGCGGGAGGAAACAATGAGCAGTTCTTC
cdr3_aa: CASSLGAGGNNEQFF

j_call: TRBJ2-7
v_call: TRBV6-5
clone_size: .
d_call: TRBD2
cdr3_nt: TGTGCCAGCAGTTACTCGGGGGGGGAGCAGTACTTC
cdr3_aa: CASSYSGGEQYF

j_call: TRBJ2-1
v_call: TRBV27
clone_size: .
d_call: TRBD1
cdr3_nt: TGTGCCAGCAGTGTTAGCAGGGGGATCTACAATGAGCAGTTCTTC
cdr3_aa: CASSVSRGIYNEQFF

j_call: TRBJ2-1
v_call: TRBV9
clone_size: .
d_call: TRBD2
cdr3_nt: TGTGCCAGCAGCGTTAGACCGGGAGGGGGACAAAGTGAGCAGTTCTTC
cdr3_aa: CASSVRPGGGQSEQFF

j_call: TRBJ2-1
v_call: TRBV5-6
clone_size: .
d_call: TRBD2
cdr3_nt: TGTGCCAGCAGCTTGACTAGCGATGAGCAGTTCTTC
cdr3_aa: CASSLTSDEQFF

j_call: TRBJ2-3
v_call: TRBV13
clone_size: .
d_call: .
cdr3_nt: TGTGCCAGCAGCTTAGTCGGGATGACGGATACGCAGTATTTT
cdr3_aa: CASSLVGMTDTQYF

j_call: TRBJ2-3
v_call: TRBV5-8
clone_size: .
d_call: .
cdr3_nt: TGTGCCAGCAGCCAAACTACAGATACGCAGTATTTT
cdr3_aa: CASSQTTDTQYF

j_call: TRBJ1-5
v_call: TRBV28
clone_size: .
d_call: TRBD1
cdr3_nt: TGTGCCAGCAGTTCCGGGACAGGTGGGACTTATAGCAATCAGCCCCAGCATTTT
cdr3_aa: CASSSGTGGTYSNQPQHF

j_call: TRBJ1-2
v_call: TRBV7-8
clone_size: few
d_call: .
cdr3_nt: TGTGCCAGCAGCTTATCTAGAGATGGCTACACCTTC
cdr3_aa: CASSLSRDGYTF

j_call: TRBJ2-7
v_call: TRBV7-5
clone_size: once
d_call: .
cdr3_nt: TGTGTCAGAAGCCATGGGGTCATAGCGGGAGGGCCCTACGAGCAGTACTTC
cdr3_aa: CVRSHGVIAGGPYEQYF

j_call: TRBJ2-7
v_call: TRBV9
clone_size: .
d_call: .
cdr3_nt: TGTGCCAGCAGCGTAGCGGGATCTAGGGACTACGAGCAGTACTTC
cdr3_aa: CASSVAGSRDYEQYF

j_call: TRBJ2-1
v_call: TRBV9
clone_size: .
d_call: .
cdr3_nt: TGTGCCAGCAGCCGCCGGGAACCTATCAATGAGCAGTTCTTC
cdr3_aa: CASSRREPINEQFF

j_call: TRBJ2-2
v_call: TRBV19
clone_size: few
d_call: .
cdr3_nt: TGTGCCAGTAGTATCCTAGCTATCACCGGGGAGCTGTTTTTT
cdr3_aa: CASSILAITGELFF

j_call: TRBJ2-2
v_call: TRBV9
clone_size: .
d_call: TRBD2
cdr3_nt: TGTGCCAGCACCGCAGGGCTAGCGGGAAACACCGGGGAGCTGTTTTTT
cdr3_aa: CASTAGLAGNTGELFF

j_call: TRBJ2-1
v_call: TRBV4-3
clone_size: .
d_call: TRBD2
cdr3_nt: TGCGCCAGCAGCGATAGCGGGGCTGGCAATGAGCAGTTCTTC
cdr3_aa: CASSDSGAGNEQFF

j_call: TRBJ1-2
v_call: TRBV5-6
clone_size: .
d_call: .
cdr3_nt: TGTGCCAGCACCGTATTGCAGATTGGCTACACCTTC
cdr3_aa: CASTVLQIGYTF

j_call: TRBJ1-1
v_call: TRBV19
clone_size: few
d_call: .
cdr3_nt: TGTGCCAGTAAGGGCAGGGGCTACACTGAAGCTTTCTTT
cdr3_aa: CASKGRGYTEAFF

j_call: TRBJ2-7
v_call: TRBV15
clone_size: .
d_call: .
cdr3_nt: TGTGCCACCAGCAAACAGGGGGGGGTTTTGTACGAGCAGTACTTC
cdr3_aa: CATSKQGGVLYEQYF

j_call: TRBJ1-5
v_call: TRBV5-8
clone_size: once
d_call: .
cdr3_nt: TGTGCCAGCAGCTTGGGGCAGAATAGCAATCAGCCCCAGCATTTT
cdr3_aa: CASSLGQNSNQPQHF

j_call: TRBJ2-7
v_call: TRBV29-1
clone_size: .
d_call: TRBD1
cdr3_nt: TGCAGCGTCCTAGCCCCCGGGACAGGGCCCTCCTACGAGCAGTACTTC
cdr3_aa: CSVLAPGTGPSYEQYF

j_call: TRBJ1-2
v_call: TRBV30
clone_size: .
d_call: .
cdr3_nt: TGTGCCTGGATTCTTTTCGGGACTTCTAACTATGGCTACACCTTC
cdr3_aa: CAWILFGTSNYGYTF